This TCR beta chain appears in the sequencing data of a study of CD8+CD57+ T cells in acquired aplastic anemia. A note on this clonotype: The antigen is unknown.

Previously, flow cytometry had revealed CD8+CD57+ cell expansion in the patients chosen for sequencing. Patients were therapy-naive when their blood was sampled. Using genomic DNA as the template, TCR beta VDJ and CDR3 profiling was carried out. TCRdb re-analysed the reads in MiXCR, keeping a single row per CDR3 protein. This sample carries a few hundred thousand distinct CDR3 sequences, roughly 80% of them seen once, and the ten largest clones take about two fifths. Overall study results and limits: Patients and controls had in common approximately 30 CD8+ CDR3 sequences.

This TCR was sampled from a human donor with aplastic anemia. The sequenced material came from sorted CD4+, CD8+, or CD8+CD57+ T cells (not recorded which) from PBMCs.

In DNA, the CDR3 is TGTGCCAGCAGCCGGGTGGCCGGGGAGCTGTTTTTT. It yields the protein CASSRVAGELFF. The J gene is TRBJ2-2, the V gene TRBV7-8; the D is unclear. V lost 5 bases, J lost 6 bases, and 7 bases lay in between. CDR1 is SGHVS, CDR2 FQNEAQ, per germline. CDR3 length: 12 residues.